The 10 T cell receptor beta chains below were found in one sample sequenced in a study of response to subunit inactivated influenza vaccine (dated by TCRdb to 2016 to 2019). The library came from RT-PCR. This sample was sequenced with an Illumina HiSeq 2500. TCRdb took the public reads, trimmed them with fastp at Q25, ran MiXCR for clone calling and kept in-frame beta chains. Under each unique CDR3 protein, matching rows form one entry showing the most common genes and DNA. Present in this sample are about 780,000 distinct CDR3 sequences, approximately 18% of which were seen just once. The top ten constitute about a tenth of the sample. Sequencing used PBMCs from blood, obtained roughly 5 days after vaccination. Every receptor here comes from a man over 45 who received an inactivated influenza vaccine. Donor details come from another sample of the same person, matched by shared clones.

The rearrangement links TRBV2 to TRBJ2-7; 11 nucleotides agree with TRBD2. V trimming: 6 bases; J trimming: 7 bases; junction bases outside the gene matches: 11. The CDR3 has 15 amino acids. CDR1 SNHLY and CDR2 FYNNEI come from the germline V gene. The CDR3 nucleotides are TGTGCCAGCAGGCCACCGGGACTAGCGGAGCTGGAGCAGTACTTC. Translating it yields CASRPPGLAELEQYF.

There are a few counts of this clonotype. The gene calls are TRBV14 and TRBJ2-7, with unresolved D. Germline values: CDR1 SGHDN, CDR2 FVKESK. V was cut by 4 bases and J by 3 bases, with 10 bases left in between. The CDR3 covers 13 residues. The CDR3 loop reads CASSRAGLYEQYF. In DNA, the CDR3 is TGTGCCAGCAGCCGAGCTGGCCTCTACGAGCAGTACTTC.

A few counts support this clonotype. The chain carries TRBV7-2 and TRBJ2-5, with a weak D call TRBD1 (5 bases). The CDR3 has 14 amino acids. Germline V lookup: CDR1 SGHTA, CDR2 FQGNSA. Trimming took off 4 bases at V and 5 bases at J, with 14 bases between the two ends. The CDR3 DNA reads TGTGCCAGCAGCTCACAGGAGATCGGGGAGACCCAGTACTTC. It is translated as CASSSQEIGETQYF. The variable domain in full, with the rest retrieved from reference TRBV7-2 and TRBJ2-5, is GAGVSQSPSNKVTEKGKDVELRCDPISGHTALYWYRQSLGQGLEFLIYFQGNSAPDKSGLPSDRFSAERTGGSVSTLTIQRTQQEDSAVYLCASSSQEIGETQYFGPGTRLLVL.

This clonotype was seen only once. The chain carries TRBV6-1 and TRBJ2-2, with 7 bases lining up with TRBD1. Germline CDR1 MNHNS, CDR2 SASEGT. J lost 3 bases, V lost 6 bases, and 4 bases had no gene match. The CDR3 totals 14 residues. CDR3 DNA sequence: TGTGCCAGCAGACAGGGGACCCACACCGGGGAGCTGTTTTTT. Translation gives CASRQGTHTGELFF.

The chain uses TRBV7-2 and TRBJ2-3; the D gene is possibly TRBD2 (6 bases). Trimming left V 7 bases short and J 0 bases short, with 14 bases between. CDR3 length: 15 residues. Germline V gene lookup returns CDR1 SGHTA and CDR2 FQGNSA. This chain's CDR3 is CASIGQGGSTDTQYF. The CDR3 DNA follows: TGTGCCAGCATCGGGCAGGGAGGCAGCACAGATACGCAGTATTTT.

This clonotype was counted between two and nine times. V and J are TRBV4-2 and TRBJ1-4; 8 bases map to TRBD1. The CDR3 length is 15 residues. J lost 7 bases, V lost 0 bases, and 4 bases had no gene match. From germline, CDR1 is LGHNA and CDR2 YNFKEQ. The CDR3 DNA is TGTGCCAGCAGCCAAGACCAGGGGGCGCGTGAAAAACTGTTTTTT. Its translation: CASSQDQGAREKLFF.

The V and J genes are TRBV20-1 and TRBJ2-1, with D perhaps TRBD1 or TRBD2 (6 bases each). This CDR3 has 17 amino acids. Trimming took 2 bases from V and 1 from J, leaving 18 bases between them. Germline-derived CDR1 and CDR2 are DFQATT and SNEGSKA (reference sequence). The CDR3 loop is CSARKGQGRFSYNEQFF. DNA for the CDR3: TGCAGTGCTAGAAAGGGGCAGGGGAGGTTTTCCTACAATGAGCAGTTCTTC.

The chain uses TRBV28 and TRBJ2-4; unclear D gene. The CDR3 totals 13 residues. Per the germline V gene, CDR1 is MDHEN and CDR2 is SYDVKM. Trimming took 10 bases from V and 0 from J, leaving 10 bases between them. The CDR3, as DNA: TGTGCCATTATGGACCTAGCCAAAAACATTCAGTACTTC. Encoded protein: CAIMDLAKNIQYF.

This clonotype has just a few counts. The chain uses TRBV27 and TRBJ2-7, with D maybe TRBD2 (5 bases). Looked up from germline, CDR1 is MNHEY and CDR2 is SMNVEV (reference sequence). The CDR3 contains 17 residues. Trimming took off 2 bases at V and 2 bases at J, with 19 bases between the two ends. The CDR3 sequence: CASSLGTSSRQTYEQYF. For the CDR3, the DNA is TGTGCCAGCAGTTTAGGTACTAGTTCACGCCAGACCTACGAGCAGTACTTC.

This rearrangement joins TRBV27 to TRBJ1-6; TRBD1 aligns across 12 bases. Germline-derived CDR1 and CDR2 are MNHEY and SMNVEV (reference sequence). The CDR3 runs 15 residues. The V segment lost 4 bases and the J segment 9 bases; nucleotides outside the gene matches: 4. CDR3 residues: CASSWGQGASSPLHF. Written as DNA, the CDR3 is TGTGCCAGCAGTTGGGGACAGGGGGCTTCTTCACCCCTCCACTTT.